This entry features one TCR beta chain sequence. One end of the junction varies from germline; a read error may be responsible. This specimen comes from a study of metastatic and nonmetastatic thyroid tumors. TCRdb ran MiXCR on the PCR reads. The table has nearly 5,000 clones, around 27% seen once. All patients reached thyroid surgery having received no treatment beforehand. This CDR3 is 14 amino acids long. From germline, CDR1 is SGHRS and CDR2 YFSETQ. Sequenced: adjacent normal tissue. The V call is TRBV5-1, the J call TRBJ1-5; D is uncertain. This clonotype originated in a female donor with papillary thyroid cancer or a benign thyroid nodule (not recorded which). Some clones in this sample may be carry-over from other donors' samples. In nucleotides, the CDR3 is TGCACCAGCAGCTTGGGAGGGTTGAGCCAGCCCCAGCATTTT. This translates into CTSSLGGLSQPQHF.